This T cell receptor (beta chain) was sequenced in a study of blood T cell repertoires in COVID-19 (TCRdb year 2020). For the wider study: Samples from collaborators originated in the United States, Italy and Spain and spanned both the acute and convalescent phases of COVID-19. HLA class I and class II types, where available, came from metadata supplied by the sample provider rather than from assay-based typing. Subjects who had been exposed to COVID-19, were actively infected with it, or had recovered from it provided the deeply sampled blood TCRbeta repertoires that made up the dataset. Sample metadata almost always included a de-identified subject ID, COVID-19 status, age in years and sex. The repertoires were made available in a free public database intended to serve as a resource for research on the immune response to SARS-CoV-2. The samples were drawn from two sources: the first 160 participants of the ongoing ImmuneRACE study, and 1,000 to 1,500 subjects contributed by 6 global collaborators. The material from the prospective study consisted of cDNA or gDNA derived from T cells, B-cell-depleted T cells, or PBMCs.

The collaborating institutions used their own protocols to collect whole blood in K2EDTA tubes. For TCRbeta analysis, collaborators shipped samples as frozen whole blood, isolated PBMCs, or DNA extracted from either of those sample types. CDR1 and CDR2, per the germline V gene (reference sequence), are MNHEY and SMNVEV. Clipping removes 5 bases from V and 6 bases from J, with 8 as the unmatched junction base count. Including the terminal cysteine and phenylalanine, the CDR3 comprises 15 residues. Kept here is only the CDR3 DNA, which spans 45 bases and is read in frame from base 1. Details on this clone: Its antigen is currently not known. Base qualities are not provided; no much larger clone lies one nucleotide away.

TCRbeta CDR3 regions were amplified from genomic DNA using the immunoSEQ Assay, a bias-controlled multiplex PCR. The paper's processing steps were these. The number of nucleated cells in each sample was estimated by amplification of reference gene primers within the assay. Sequence reads were collapsed and filtered to measure the absolute abundance of every unique TCRbeta CDR3 rearrangement. For each sample, productive Simpson clonality was calculated as the square root of Simpson's diversity index over productive rearrangements. In TCRdb, the immuneACCESS table is reduced to in-frame sequences with V and J assigned. These tables do not hold every clone; where another copy was compared, an unresolved V gene accounts for under half, and the others remain unexplained. That table is the source of V, J and clone size, and D and trimming were worked out from the DNA. The sample data list 250,000 to 350,000 clones, and about 89% of these were observed just once. About 12% of the sample belongs to the ten largest clones.

Findings and caveats that apply to the study as a whole: The quantity of clinical and demographic metadata differed by source and by participant and was supplied without curation.

The V and J genes are TRBV27 and TRBJ2-1, with 9 central nucleotides matching TRBD1. The sequencing sample was made of peripheral blood. This clonotype was obtained from a woman aged 60-75 years with acute or convalescent COVID-19. The CDR3: CASSPPGTGFNEQFF. Read as DNA, the sequence is TGTGCCAGCAGTCCCCCCGGGACAGGGTTCAATGAGCAGTTCTTC.